This entry concerns a single TCR beta chain. Its antigen remains undetermined. Base qualities are not recorded, but no much larger clone differs from it by a single base. Synthetic TCR analog templates were spiked into each PCR to estimate absolute template abundance from read counts. The immunoSEQ assay used bias-controlled V and J gene primers to amplify TCRbeta CDR3 regions from genomic DNA. Sequencing of rearranged TCRbeta segments was performed at approximately 20X coverage. As for the original processing: Clustering was used to correct sequencing errors, and CDR3s were annotated against IMGT so that V, D and J genes could be assigned. Downstream analyses used only productive TCRbeta rearrangements and left out out-of-frame or stop-codon sequences. Clonality was computed as one minus Shannon entropy normalized by the log of the number of unique productive sequences. Fisher's exact test with Benjamini-Hochberg correction, at a threshold of adjusted p below 0.01, was used to find clones that differed between time points or between blood and tumor. Held by TCRdb, this immuneACCESS table contains in-frame sequences only and omits some clones. Under half of the omission traces to an unresolved V gene where checked; the cause of the rest is unknown. For V, J and clone size, that table is used; D and trimming come from the DNA. This sample holds 70,000 or so clones; around nine tenths were observed only once. Roughly 3.3% of the sample comes from the top ten.

The cohort comprised around 30 patients with locally advanced or metastatic urothelial carcinoma treated at Memorial Sloan Kettering on a trial protocol. Peripheral blood mononuclear cells were collected from each patient pretreatment and during treatment, giving between 1 and 8 total time points per patient. The Qiagen DNeasy Blood extraction kit was used to purify genomic DNA from total PBMCs and tumor samples. Collected pretreatment and during treatment, PBMCs were isolated and stored as previously described. According to the germline V gene, CDR1 reads MDHEN and CDR2 reads SYDVKM. The CDR3 holds 14 amino acids from the cysteine to the phenylalanine. Only CDR3 DNA remains: 42 bases, in frame from the first base. Trimming removed 6 bases from V and 3 bases from J; the gene matches leave 6 bases unexplained. This sample was included in a study of PD-L1 blockade in urothelial cancer (dated by TCRdb to the late 2010s). Concerning the study at large: Every patient began therapy in 2014 and was given atezolizumab 1,200 mg intravenously every 3 weeks. About 85% of the roughly 30 patients were males with bladder-origin urothelial cancer, and about 60% of the 29 reported a prior smoking history. An ECOG performance status of 0 or 1 was recorded for the patients, and 0 to 3 prior chemotherapy regimens had been received by the patients. Blood samples were analyzed at 3 weeks after treatment start (second dose) and at 6 weeks after treatment start. A median of about 150,000 T cells and around 81,000 unique TCRs was obtained from blood samples, and a median clonality of approximately 0.077 was observed. Somatic, immune and clinical correlates of response to PD-L1 blockade with atezolizumab in urothelial cancer were the focus of an exploratory multi-omic analysis. Pretreatment tumor samples, along with matched peripheral blood collected serially before and after atezolizumab treatment, underwent TCR sequencing. Durable clinical benefit was defined as progression-free survival longer than 6 months, and TCR features were also tested against progression-free and overall survival. In the same patients, pretreatment tumors underwent whole exome sequencing and RNA sequencing in addition to TCR sequencing. Several patients reached durable clinical benefit, while some 20 patients did not. Pretreatment blood TCR-seq was available for about 28 patients, at least one posttreatment blood collection was obtained for 25 or so patients, and tumor TCR-seq was available for 25 or so patients. Overall results and qualifications from the work: Among patients with durable benefit, tumor-associated TCR clones showed greater expansion in peripheral blood 3 weeks after treatment started (n ≈ 20, p = 0.022). Because of the small sample size (n ≈ 31) and the many exploratory analyses performed, the results are intended to be regarded as hypothesis-generating. Improved progression-free and overall survival was associated with having pretreatment peripheral blood TCR clonality below the median.

The sequence derives from a man aged 55 to 70 with urothelial cancer. Sequencing was performed on PBMCs, taken around atezolizumab (anti-PD-L1) treatment. The rearrangement joined TRBV28 to TRBJ2-7; 9 bases in the middle match TRBD1. The DNA sequence follows: TGTGCCAGCAGGACAGGGGGTGCTGGCTACGAGCAGTACTTC. Its protein is CASRTGGAGYEQYF.